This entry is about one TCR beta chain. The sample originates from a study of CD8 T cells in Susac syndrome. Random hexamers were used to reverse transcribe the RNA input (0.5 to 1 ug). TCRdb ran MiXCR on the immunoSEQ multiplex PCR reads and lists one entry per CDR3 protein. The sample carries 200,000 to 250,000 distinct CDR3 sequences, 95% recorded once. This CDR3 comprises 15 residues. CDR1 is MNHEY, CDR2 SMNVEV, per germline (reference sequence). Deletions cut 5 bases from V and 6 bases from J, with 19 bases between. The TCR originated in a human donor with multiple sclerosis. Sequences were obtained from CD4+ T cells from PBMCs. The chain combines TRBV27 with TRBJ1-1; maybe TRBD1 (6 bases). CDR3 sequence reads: CASSPRGGESAEAFF. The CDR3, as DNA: TGTGCCAGCAGTCCAAGGGGGGGCGAATCCGCTGAAGCTTTCTTT.